The TCR beta chain under discussion was sequenced for a study of blood T cell repertoires in COVID-19. Profiling relied on immunoSEQ multiplex PCR, and the TCRdb table lists in-frame clones only, not all of them. Of approximately 230,000 clones detected, 85% to 90% appear once; the ten largest clones hold roughly 15%. Participants spanned ages about 18 to 90 years and resided in roughly 22 US areas. Recovered participants had two consecutive negative NP/OP PCR tests, healthcare professional clearance, or symptom resolution. The V gene's germline CDR1 is LGHDT and CDR2 YNNKEL (reference sequence). V dropped 5 bases and J dropped 4 bases, with 21 bases sitting between them. The CDR3 covers 17 residues.

The rearrangement uses TRBV3-1 (or the pseudogene TRBV3-2) and TRBJ1-3; no firm D call. Material: PBMCs or T cells enriched from blood (not recorded which). This clonotype was obtained from a man aged 18-30 years who had recovered from COVID-19. CDR3 sequence reads: CASSDDPWTRGGNTIYF. CDR3 DNA sequence: TGTGCCAGCAGCGACGACCCTTGGACTAGAGGGGGAAACACCATATATTTT.